This T cell receptor (beta chain) was obtained from a study of cytomegalovirus exposure and HLA in healthy donors. Across the study: Of the donors genotyped, about 410 in all, about 82% fell in the Caucasian-associated ancestry cluster.

Study-wide findings and caveats: While the bulk of TCR sequences proved rare, some public TCRs turned up in many donors.

With respect to this clone: Its specificity is unknown.

The PCR used 60 Vbeta and 13 Jbeta primers. TCRdb's table, derived via immunoSEQ multiplex PCR, lists solely in-frame clones and lacks some. This table holds about 170,000 clones, 70% to 80% found once. The source material was PBMCs. This clonotype was sampled from a female donor in good health and CMV-seronegative.

CDR3 protein: CASSFRRDDYEQYF. In DNA, the CDR3 is TGTGCCAGCAGCTTTAGGCGGGATGACTACGAGCAGTACTTC. The chain couples TRBV7-9 to TRBJ2-7; a possible D gene is TRBD2 (6 bases). Germline V gene data show CDR1 as SEHNR and CDR2 as FQNEAQ (reference sequence). V was trimmed by 3 bases and J by 3 bases, leaving 12 bases between them. This CDR3 has 14 residues.